The 7 T cell receptor beta chains given below trace back to one sample, sequenced in a study of CXCR3-negative and CXCR3-positive naive CD8 T cells (dated by TCRdb to between 2018 and 2021). Sequenced on a NextSeq 550. The Human TCR Profiling Kit (MiLaboratory) was used to make UMI-labeled 5' RACE TRB cDNA libraries. TCRdb reprocessed the reads, so every CDR3 protein sequence counts as one entry and DNA is not shown. This sample's table lists some 130,000 distinct CDR3 sequences. The top ten hold 0.29% of the sample. Sequencing was carried out using naive CXCR3- CD8+ T cells from blood. Sample cell subset or site, as interpreted from the label and publication: CD45RO-CCR7+CD27+CD95- naive CD8+ T cells lacking CXCR3 (TNR3-). The receptors were sampled from a human donor in good health. Some clones in this sample may be carry-over from other donors' samples.

The rearrangement uses TRBV20-1 and TRBJ2-7. This CDR3 spans 13 amino acids. CDR1 DFQATT and CDR2 SNEGSKA come from the germline V gene (reference sequence). CDR3 sequence: CSAIGVGSYEQYF.

The chain links TRBV28 to TRBJ2-7; the D gene TCRdb calls, TRBD1, cannot be checked with no DNA. CDR3 size: 11 residues. Germline lookup yields CDR1 MDHEN and CDR2 SYDVKM. The CDR3 here is CASARRGEQYF.

This rearrangement joins TRBV9 to TRBJ2-5. The germline V gene has CDR1 SGDLS and CDR2 YYNGEE. This CDR3 region has 11 residues. CDR3: CASSTRETQYF.

The V call is TRBV7-3, the J call TRBJ2-2; the TRBD2 assignment by TCRdb is unverifiable without DNA. CDR3 length equals 15 residues. Germline lookup yields CDR1 SGHTA and CDR2 FQGTGA. CDR3 protein: CASSLASGGLGELFF.

The chain is built from TRBV4-2 and TRBJ2-5. CDR3 length: 12 amino acids. The V gene's germline CDR1 is LGHNA and CDR2 YNFKEQ. CDR3 sequence: CASSQTLDDQYF.

The CDR3: CASSVARVNYGANVLTF. V gene TRBV5-5 combines with J gene TRBJ2-6. The CDR3 sequence is 17 residues long. Germline V gene sequence: CDR1 SGHKS, CDR2 YYEKEE (reference sequence).

This chain uses TRBV12-3 or TRBV12-4 with TRBJ2-1; TCRdb calls TRBD1, which cannot be checked without DNA. The CDR3 covers 16 residues. This CDR3 reads CASSLGGTGSYNEQFF.